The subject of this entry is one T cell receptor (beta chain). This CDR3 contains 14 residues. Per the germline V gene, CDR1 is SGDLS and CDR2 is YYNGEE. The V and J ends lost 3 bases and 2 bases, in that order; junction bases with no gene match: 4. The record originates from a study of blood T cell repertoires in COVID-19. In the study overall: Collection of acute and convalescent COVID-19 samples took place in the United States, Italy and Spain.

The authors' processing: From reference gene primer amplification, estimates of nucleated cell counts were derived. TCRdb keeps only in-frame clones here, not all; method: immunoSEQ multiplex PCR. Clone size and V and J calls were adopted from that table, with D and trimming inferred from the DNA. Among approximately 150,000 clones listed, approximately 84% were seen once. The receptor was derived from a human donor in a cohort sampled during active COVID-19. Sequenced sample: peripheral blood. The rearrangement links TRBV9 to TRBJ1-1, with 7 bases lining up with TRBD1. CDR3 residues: CASSATGSNTEAFF. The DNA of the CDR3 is TGTGCCAGCAGCGCGACAGGGAGTAACACTGAAGCTTTCTTT.